This entry describes one T cell receptor (beta chain). Its antigen is currently unknown. The record originates from a study of T-cell memory formation after mild COVID-19. TCRalpha and TCRbeta libraries used 5'RACE with constant-segment primers and UMIs. TCRdb independently ran MiXCR on the 5' RACE reads; one entry per CDR3 protein. The table shows 95,000 to 120,000 distinct CDR3 sequences, with about 20% occurring only once. Deletions cut 1 base from V and 1 base from J, with 19 bases between. The CDR3 spans 18 residues. From germline, CDR1 is MDHEN and CDR2 SYDVKM. Findings and caveats of the study: Clones that contracted from day 15 to 85 had balanced CD4/CD8; later expanders were CD4+ biased.

The sequenced material came from PBMCs or a T cell subset sorted from them (not recorded which). The receptor was isolated from a man aged 18 to 30 who had mild COVID-19 (a few samples of this study predate the infection). Cell type and time point are not known. The chain couples TRBV28 to TRBJ1-2, with D possibly being TRBD1 (5 bases). The CDR3 sequence: CASSLSALLGTGNYGYTF. The CDR3 DNA is TGTGCCAGCAGTTTATCCGCGTTATTGGGGACGGGTAACTATGGCTACACCTTC.